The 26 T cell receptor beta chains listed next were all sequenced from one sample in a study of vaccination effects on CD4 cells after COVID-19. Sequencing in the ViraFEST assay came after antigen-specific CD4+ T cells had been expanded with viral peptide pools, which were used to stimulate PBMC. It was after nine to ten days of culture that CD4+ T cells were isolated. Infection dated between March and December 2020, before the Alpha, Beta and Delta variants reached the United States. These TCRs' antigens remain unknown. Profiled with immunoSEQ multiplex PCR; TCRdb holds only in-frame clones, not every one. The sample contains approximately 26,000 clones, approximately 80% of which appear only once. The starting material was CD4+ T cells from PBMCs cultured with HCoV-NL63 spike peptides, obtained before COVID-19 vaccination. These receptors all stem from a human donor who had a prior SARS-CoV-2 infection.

CDR3 loop: CASSHLGDQETQYF. The CDR3 DNA reads as TGTGCCAGCAGCCACTTAGGGGATCAAGAGACCCAGTACTTC. The chain combines TRBV3-1 (or the pseudogene TRBV3-2) with TRBJ2-5; a possible D gene is TRBD1 (5 bases). Germline CDR1 LGHDT, CDR2 YNNKEL (reference sequence). The V gene lost 3 bases and the J gene lost 2 bases, with 10 bases spanning the gap. This CDR3 is 14 amino acids long.

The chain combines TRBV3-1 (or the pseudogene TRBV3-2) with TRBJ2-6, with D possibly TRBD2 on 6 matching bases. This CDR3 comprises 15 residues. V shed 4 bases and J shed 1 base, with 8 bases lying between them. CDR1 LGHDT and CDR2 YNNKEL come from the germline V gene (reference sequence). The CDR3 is CASSPTSSGANVLTF. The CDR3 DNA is TGTGCCAGCAGCCCGACTAGTTCTGGGGCCAACGTCCTGACTTTC.

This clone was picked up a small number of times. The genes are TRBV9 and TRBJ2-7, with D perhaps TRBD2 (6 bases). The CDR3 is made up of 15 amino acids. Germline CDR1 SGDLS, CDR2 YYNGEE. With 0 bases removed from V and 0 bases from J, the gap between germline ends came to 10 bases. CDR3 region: CASSVGGTSSYEQYF. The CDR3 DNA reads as TGTGCCAGCAGCGTAGGCGGGACCAGCTCCTACGAGCAGTACTTC.

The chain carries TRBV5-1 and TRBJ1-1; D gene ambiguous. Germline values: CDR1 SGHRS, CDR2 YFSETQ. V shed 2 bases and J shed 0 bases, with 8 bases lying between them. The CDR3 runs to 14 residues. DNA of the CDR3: TGCGCCAGCAGCTTCGACGGCCTGAACACTGAAGCTTTCTTT. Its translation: CASSFDGLNTEAFF.

The CDR3 sequence is CAISPTSGGTGDTQYF. The CDR3 DNA reads TGTGCCATCAGCCCTACTAGCGGGGGGACTGGAGATACGCAGTATTTT. The rearrangement uses TRBV10-3 and TRBJ2-3; the match to TRBD2 covers 12 bases. Germline trimming cut 6 bases from V and 5 bases from J; bases unmatched to any gene: 9. The CDR3 has 16 residues. CDR1 and CDR2 (germline): ENHRY, SYGVKD.

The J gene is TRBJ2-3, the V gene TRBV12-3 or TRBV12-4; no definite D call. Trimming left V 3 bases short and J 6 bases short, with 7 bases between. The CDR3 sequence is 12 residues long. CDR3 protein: CASSLILDTQYF. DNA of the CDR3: TGTGCCAGCAGTTTGATTTTGGATACGCAGTATTTT.

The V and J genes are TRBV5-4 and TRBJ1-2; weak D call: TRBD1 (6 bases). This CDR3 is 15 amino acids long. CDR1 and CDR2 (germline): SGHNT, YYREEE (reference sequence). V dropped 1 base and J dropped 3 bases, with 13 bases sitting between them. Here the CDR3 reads CASSLRGGVDYGYTF. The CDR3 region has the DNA TGTGCCAGCAGCTTGAGGGGGGGGGTGGACTATGGCTACACCTTC. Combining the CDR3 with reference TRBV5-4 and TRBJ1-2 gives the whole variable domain ETGVTQSPTHLIKTRGQQVTLRCSSQSGHNTVSWYQQALGQGPQFIFQYYREEENGRGNFPPRFSGLQFPNYSSELNVNALELDDSALYLCASSLRGGVDYGYTFGSGTRLTVV.

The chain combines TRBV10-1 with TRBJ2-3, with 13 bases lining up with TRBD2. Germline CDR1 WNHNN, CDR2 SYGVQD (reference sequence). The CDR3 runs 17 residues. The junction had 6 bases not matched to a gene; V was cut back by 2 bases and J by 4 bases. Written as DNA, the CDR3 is TGCGCCAGCAGTGAGCCCGGACTAGCGGGAGTAGCAGATACGCAGTATTTT. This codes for CASSEPGLAGVADTQYF.

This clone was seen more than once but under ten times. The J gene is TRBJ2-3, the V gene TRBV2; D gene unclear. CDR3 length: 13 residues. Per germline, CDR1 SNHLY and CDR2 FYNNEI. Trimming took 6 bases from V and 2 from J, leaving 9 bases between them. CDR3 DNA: TGTGCCAGCAGGCCCATCCCCACAGATACGCAGTATTTT. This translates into CASRPIPTDTQYF.

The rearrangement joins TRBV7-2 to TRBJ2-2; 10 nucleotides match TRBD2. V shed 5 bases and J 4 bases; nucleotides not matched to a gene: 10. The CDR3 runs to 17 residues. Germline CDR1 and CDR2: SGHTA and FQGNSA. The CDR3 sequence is CASSQSGGAGSTGELFF. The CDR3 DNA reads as TGTGCCAGCAGCCAAAGCGGGGGGGCCGGAAGCACCGGGGAGCTGTTTTTT.

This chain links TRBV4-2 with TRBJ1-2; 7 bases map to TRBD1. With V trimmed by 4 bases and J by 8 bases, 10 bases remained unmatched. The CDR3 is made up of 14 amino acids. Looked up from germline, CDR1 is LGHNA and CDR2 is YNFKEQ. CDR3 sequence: CASSLTGDSSGYTF. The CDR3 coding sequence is TGTGCCAGCAGCCTTACAGGGGATAGCTCGGGCTACACCTTC.

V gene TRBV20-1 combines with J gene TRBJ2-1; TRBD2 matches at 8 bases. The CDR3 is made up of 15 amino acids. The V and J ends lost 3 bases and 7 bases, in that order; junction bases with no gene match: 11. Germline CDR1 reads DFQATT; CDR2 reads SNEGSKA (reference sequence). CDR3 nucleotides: TGCAGTGCTAGTGGTTCCGGGGGGGCTTGGAATGAGCAGTTCTTC. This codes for CSASGSGGAWNEQFF.

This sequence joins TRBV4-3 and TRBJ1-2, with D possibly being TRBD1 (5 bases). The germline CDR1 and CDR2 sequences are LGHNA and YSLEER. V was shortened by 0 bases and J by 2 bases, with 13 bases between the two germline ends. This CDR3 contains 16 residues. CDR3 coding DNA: TGCGCCAGCAGCCAAGACGGTCCAGGGAAAAACTATGGCTACACCTTC. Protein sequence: CASSQDGPGKNYGYTF.

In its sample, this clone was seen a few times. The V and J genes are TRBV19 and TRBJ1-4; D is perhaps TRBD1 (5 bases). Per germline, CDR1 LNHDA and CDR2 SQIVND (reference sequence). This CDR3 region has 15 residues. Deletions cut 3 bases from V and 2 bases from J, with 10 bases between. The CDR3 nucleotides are TGTGCCAGTAGTATCCCGACAGCTACTAATGAAAAACTGTTTTTT. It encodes CASSIPTATNEKLFF.

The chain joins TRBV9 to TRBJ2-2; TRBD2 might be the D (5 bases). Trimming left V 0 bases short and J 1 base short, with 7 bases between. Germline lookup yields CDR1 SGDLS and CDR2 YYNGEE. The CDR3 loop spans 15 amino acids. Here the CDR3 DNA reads TGTGCCAGCAGCGTAGGGGCGGGGAACACCGGGGAGCTGTTTTTT. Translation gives CASSVGAGNTGELFF.

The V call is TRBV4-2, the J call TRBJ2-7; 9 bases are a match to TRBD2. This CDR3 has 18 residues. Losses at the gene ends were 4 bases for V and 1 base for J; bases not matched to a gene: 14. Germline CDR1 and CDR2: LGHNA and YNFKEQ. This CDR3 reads CASSRALAGGPLSYEQYF. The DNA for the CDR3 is TGTGCCAGCAGCCGCGCCCTGGCGGGAGGGCCATTGTCCTACGAGCAGTACTTC.

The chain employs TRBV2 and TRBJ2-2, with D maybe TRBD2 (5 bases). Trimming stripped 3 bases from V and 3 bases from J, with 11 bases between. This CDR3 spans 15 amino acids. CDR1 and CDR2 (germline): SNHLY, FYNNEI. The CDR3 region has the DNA TGTGCCAGCAGTGATTCGGGGTGGGACACCGGGGAGCTGTTTTTT. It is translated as CASSDSGWDTGELFF.

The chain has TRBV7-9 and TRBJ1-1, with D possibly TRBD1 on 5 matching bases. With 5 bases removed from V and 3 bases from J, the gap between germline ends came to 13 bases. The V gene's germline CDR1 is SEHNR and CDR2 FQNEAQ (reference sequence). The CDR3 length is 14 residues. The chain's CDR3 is CASSRRGQDTEAFF. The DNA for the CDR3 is TGTGCCAGCAGCCGACGAGGACAAGACACTGAAGCTTTCTTT.

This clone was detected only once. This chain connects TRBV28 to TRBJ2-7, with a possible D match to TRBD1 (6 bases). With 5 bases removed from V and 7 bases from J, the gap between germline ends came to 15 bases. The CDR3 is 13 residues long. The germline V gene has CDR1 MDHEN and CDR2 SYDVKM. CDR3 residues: CASSPTGLGEQYF. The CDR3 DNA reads TGTGCCAGCAGTCCCACAGGGTTGGGAGAGCAGTACTTC. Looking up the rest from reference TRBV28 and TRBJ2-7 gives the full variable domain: DVKVTQSSRYLVKRTGEKVFLECVQDMDHENMFWYRQDPGLGLRLIYFSYDVKMKEKGDIPEGYSVSREKKERFSLILESASTNQTSMYLCASSPTGLGEQYFGPGTRLTVT.

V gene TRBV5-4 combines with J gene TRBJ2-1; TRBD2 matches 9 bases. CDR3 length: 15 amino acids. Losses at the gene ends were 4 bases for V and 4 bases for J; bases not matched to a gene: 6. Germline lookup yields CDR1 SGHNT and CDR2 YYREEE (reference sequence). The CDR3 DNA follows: TGTGCCAGCAGCACTAGCGGGCGAACGTACAATGAGCAGTTCTTC. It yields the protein CASSTSGRTYNEQFF.

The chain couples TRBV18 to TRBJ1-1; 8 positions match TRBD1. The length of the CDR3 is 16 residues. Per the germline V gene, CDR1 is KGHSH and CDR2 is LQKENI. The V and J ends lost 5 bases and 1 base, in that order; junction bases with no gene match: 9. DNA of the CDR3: TGTGCCAGCTCAGGGACAGGCGCCGGTGGGAACACTGAAGCTTTCTTT. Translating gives CASSGTGAGGNTEAFF.

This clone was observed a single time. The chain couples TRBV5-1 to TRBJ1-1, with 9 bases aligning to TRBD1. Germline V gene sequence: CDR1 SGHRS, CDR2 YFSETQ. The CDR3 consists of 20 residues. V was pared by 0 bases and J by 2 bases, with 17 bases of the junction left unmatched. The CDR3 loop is CASSLGFGQGSMSRNTEAFF. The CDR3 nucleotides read TGCGCCAGCAGCTTGGGATTCGGACAGGGGTCAATGTCTCGAAACACTGAAGCTTTCTTT.

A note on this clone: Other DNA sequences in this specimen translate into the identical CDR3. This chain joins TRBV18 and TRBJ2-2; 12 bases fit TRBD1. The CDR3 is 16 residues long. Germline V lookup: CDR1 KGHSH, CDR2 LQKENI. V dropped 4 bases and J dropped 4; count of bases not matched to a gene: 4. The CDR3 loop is CASSRPGQGATGELFF. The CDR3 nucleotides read TGTGCCAGCTCACGCCCGGGACAGGGGGCCACCGGGGAGCTGTTTTTT.

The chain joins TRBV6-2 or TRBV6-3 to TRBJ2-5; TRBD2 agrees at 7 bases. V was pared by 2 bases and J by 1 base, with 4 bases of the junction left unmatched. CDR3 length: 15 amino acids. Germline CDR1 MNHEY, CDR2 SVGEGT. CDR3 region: CASSYGGTTQETQYF. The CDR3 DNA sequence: TGTGCCAGCAGTTACGGGGGGACTACCCAAGAGACCCAGTACTTC.

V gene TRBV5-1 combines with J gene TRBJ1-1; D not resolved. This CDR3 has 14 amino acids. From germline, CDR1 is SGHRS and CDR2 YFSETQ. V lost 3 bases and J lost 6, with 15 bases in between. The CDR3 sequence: CASSSDFGVAEAFF. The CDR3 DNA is TGCGCCAGCAGCTCGGATTTTGGGGTCGCTGAAGCTTTCTTT.

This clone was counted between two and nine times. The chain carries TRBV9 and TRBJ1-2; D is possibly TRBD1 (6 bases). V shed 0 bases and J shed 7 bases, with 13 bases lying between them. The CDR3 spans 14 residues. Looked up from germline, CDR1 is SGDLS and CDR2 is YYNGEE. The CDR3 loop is CASSVGPTQGGYTF. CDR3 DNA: TGTGCCAGCAGCGTAGGTCCGACACAGGGTGGCTACACCTTC.